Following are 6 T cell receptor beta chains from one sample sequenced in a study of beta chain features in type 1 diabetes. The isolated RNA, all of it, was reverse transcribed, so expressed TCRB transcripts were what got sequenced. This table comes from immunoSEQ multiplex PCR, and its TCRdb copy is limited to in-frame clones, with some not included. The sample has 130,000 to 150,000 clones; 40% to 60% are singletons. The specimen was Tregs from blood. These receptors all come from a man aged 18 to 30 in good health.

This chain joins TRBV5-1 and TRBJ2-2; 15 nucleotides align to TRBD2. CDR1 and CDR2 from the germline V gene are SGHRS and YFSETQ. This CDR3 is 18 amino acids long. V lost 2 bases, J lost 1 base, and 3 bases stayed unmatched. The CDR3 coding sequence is TGCGCCAGCAGCTTTGGGACTAGCGGGGGGAAGAACACCGGGGAGCTGTTTTTT. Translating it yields CASSFGTSGGKNTGELFF.

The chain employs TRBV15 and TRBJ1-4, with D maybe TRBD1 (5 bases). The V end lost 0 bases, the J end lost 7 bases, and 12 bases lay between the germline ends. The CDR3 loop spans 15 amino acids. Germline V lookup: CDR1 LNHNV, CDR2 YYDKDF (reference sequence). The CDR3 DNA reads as TGTGCCACCAGCAGAGATTCGGGGGATGGTGAAAAACTGTTTTTT. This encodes CATSRDSGDGEKLFF.

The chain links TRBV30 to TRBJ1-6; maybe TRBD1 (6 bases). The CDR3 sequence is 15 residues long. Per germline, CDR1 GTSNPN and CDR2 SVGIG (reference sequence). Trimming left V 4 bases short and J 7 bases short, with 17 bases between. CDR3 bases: TGTGCCTGGATAGGACAGTTCTATCGGAATTCACCCCTCCACTTT. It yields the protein CAWIGQFYRNSPLHF. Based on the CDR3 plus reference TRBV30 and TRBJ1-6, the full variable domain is SQTIHQWPATLVQPVGSPLSLECTVEGTSNPNLYWYRQAAGRGLQLLFYSVGIGQISSEVPQNLSASRPQDRQFILSSKKLLLSDSGFYLCAWIGQFYRNSPLHFGNGTRLTVT.

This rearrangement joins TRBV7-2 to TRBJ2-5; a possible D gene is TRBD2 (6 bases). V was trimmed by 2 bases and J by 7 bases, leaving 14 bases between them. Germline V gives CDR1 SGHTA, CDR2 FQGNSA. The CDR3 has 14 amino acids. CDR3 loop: CASSLNPRGGTQYF. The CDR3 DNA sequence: TGTGCCAGCAGCTTAAACCCGCGGGGAGGGACCCAGTACTTC.

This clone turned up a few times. CDR3 DNA: TGTGCCAGCAGTGTAAGCGGGAGCTCCTACAATGAGCAGTTCTTC. Residues: CASSVSGSSYNEQFF. V is TRBV2 and J is TRBJ2-1, with TRBD2 identical over 8 bases. V lost 4 bases to trimming and J lost 0 bases; unmatched junction nucleotides: 2. The CDR3 length is 15 residues. The germline gives CDR1 SNHLY, CDR2 FYNNEI.

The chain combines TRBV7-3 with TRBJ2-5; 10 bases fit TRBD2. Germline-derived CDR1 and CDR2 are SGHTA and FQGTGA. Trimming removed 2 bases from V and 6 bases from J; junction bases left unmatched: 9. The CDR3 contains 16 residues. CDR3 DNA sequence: TGTGCCAGCAGCTTAGGGAGCGGGAGGGCCCTTAAGACCCAGTACTTC. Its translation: CASSLGSGRALKTQYF.